Listed here are 28 T cell receptor beta chains from one sample, sequenced in a study of radiation and T cells in renal cell carcinoma. Sample time point: blood 4 weeks post-SBRT, at nephrectomy. Treatment described: 15 Gy SBRT to primary tumor, nephrectomy 4 weeks later. Libraries were prepared by immunoSEQ multiplex PCR; TCRdb keeps only in-frame clonotypes and omits some of them. This table has about 170,000 clones, 88% appearing once. The sequencing used blood, collected from a patient whose treatment included radiotherapy and nephrectomy. The receptors stem from a woman between 50 and 59 years old with renal cell carcinoma.

The V gene is TRBV7-9, the J gene TRBJ1-4; no reliable D call. Per germline, CDR1 SEHNR and CDR2 FQNEAQ (reference sequence). The CDR3 covers 15 residues. V gave up 2 bases and J gave up 8 bases, with 15 bases separating them. DNA for the CDR3: TGTGCCAGCAGCTTATTGTCTCTGTCCGGGGAAAAACTGTTTTTT. Translating gives CASSLLSLSGEKLFF.

The V call is TRBV7-9, the J call TRBJ1-4; TRBD1 matches 10 bases. There are 14 residues in the CDR3. The trim removed 1 base at V and 7 bases at J, leaving 0 bases unmatched. Germline lookup yields CDR1 SEHNR and CDR2 FQNEAQ (reference sequence). This CDR3 reads CASSLGQGAEKLFF. For the CDR3, the DNA is TGTGCCAGCAGCTTAGGACAGGGGGCTGAAAAACTGTTTTTT.

There are many counts of this clone. This rearrangement joins TRBV7-8 to TRBJ2-3; 8 bases are shared with TRBD2. The CDR3 consists of 15 residues. The germline CDR1 and CDR2 sequences are SGHVS and FQNEAQ. Losses at the gene ends were 1 base for V and 4 bases for J; bases not matched to a gene: 4. The CDR3 loop reads CASSLGTSSADTQYF. The CDR3 DNA is TGTGCCAGCAGCTTAGGGACTAGCAGCGCAGATACGCAGTATTTT.

This chain links TRBV7-2 with TRBJ2-5, with D perhaps TRBD1 (6 bases). The V and J ends lost 1 base and 2 bases respectively, with 8 bases between them. Germline CDR1 is SGHTA and CDR2 is FQGNSA. The CDR3 spans 14 residues. The CDR3 nucleotides read TGTGCCAGCAGCTTAGAAGACAGGCAAGAGACCCAGTACTTC. Its translation: CASSLEDRQETQYF.

The rearrangement uses TRBV4-3 and TRBJ2-7, with TRBD2 as a possible D gene (7 bases). V lost 0 bases to trimming and J lost 9 bases, with 12 bases between them. The CDR3 is 13 residues long. From germline, CDR1 is LGHNA and CDR2 YSLEER. In nucleotides, the CDR3 is TGCGCCAGCAGCCAAGATGGGGGCGGGAGGCAGTACTTC. This gives the protein CASSQDGGGRQYF.

The chain is built from TRBV7-8 and TRBJ1-3; D is possibly TRBD1 (5 bases). The germline V and J ends were trimmed by 1 base and 2 bases, with 12 bases remaining between them. The CDR3 covers 16 residues. Germline V gene data show CDR1 as SGHVS and CDR2 as FQNEAQ. This chain's CDR3 is CASSLGLQAAGNTIYF. The DNA for the CDR3 is TGTGCCAGCAGCTTAGGGTTACAGGCTGCTGGAAACACCATATATTTT.

The chain couples TRBV15 to TRBJ2-3; 8 bases are a match to TRBD2. With V trimmed by 5 bases and J by 0 bases, 7 bases remained unmatched. Germline values: CDR1 LNHNV, CDR2 YYDKDF (reference sequence). This CDR3 comprises 16 residues. The DNA for the CDR3 is TGTGCCACCAGCGTATCGACTAGCGATAGCACAGATACGCAGTATTTT. Encoded protein: CATSVSTSDSTDTQYF.

The chain uses TRBV19 and TRBJ1-1; 7 nucleotides line up with TRBD1. This CDR3 spans 15 amino acids. Looked up from germline, CDR1 is LNHDA and CDR2 is SQIVND (reference sequence). Unmatched junction bases numbered 12, after V lost 8 bases and J lost 3 bases. The CDR3 DNA is TGTGCCAGTTCTAGACAGGGACTCGAGTACACTGAAGCTTTCTTT. Its translation is CASSRQGLEYTEAFF.

The chain carries TRBV2 and TRBJ1-1; 9 nucleotides match TRBD1. Germline trimming cut 6 bases from V and 2 bases from J; bases unmatched to any gene: 4. Germline values: CDR1 SNHLY, CDR2 FYNNEI. CDR3 length equals 14 residues. The CDR3 is CASSGTGRNTEAFF. In DNA form, the CDR3 reads TGTGCCAGCAGCGGGACAGGGCGTAACACTGAAGCTTTCTTT.

V and J are TRBV19 and TRBJ2-3; 9 positions agree with TRBD2. Trimming removed 6 bases from V and 5 bases from J; junction bases left unmatched: 9. The CDR3 has 15 amino acids. The germline gives CDR1 LNHDA, CDR2 SQIVND (reference sequence). The DNA for the CDR3 is TGTGCCAGTAGCCTAGGGGTAGCGGGGGTAGATACGCAGTATTTT. Its protein is CASSLGVAGVDTQYF.

The V call is TRBV7-3, the J call TRBJ1-2; D remains ambiguous. Looked up from germline, CDR1 is SGHTA and CDR2 is FQGTGA. The ends were cut back, 5 bases at V and 5 bases at J, with 18 bases in the middle. The CDR3 is made up of 15 amino acids. The CDR3 sequence: CASSRHGLGGYGYTF. CDR3 in DNA: TGTGCCAGCAGCCGACACGGTTTGGGAGGGTATGGCTACACCTTC.

V is TRBV18 and J is TRBJ1-4, with a tentative D call TRBD1 (5 bases). Looked up from germline, CDR1 is KGHSH and CDR2 is LQKENI. V lost 5 bases and J lost 5, with 12 bases in between. The CDR3 totals 14 residues. In nucleotides, the CDR3 is TGTGCCAGCTCAAATACAGGATGGAATGAAAAACTGTTTTTT. Translating gives CASSNTGWNEKLFF.

The V call is TRBV5-4, the J call TRBJ1-2; 7 bases map to TRBD1. There are 15 residues in the CDR3. The V gene end was trimmed by 4 bases and the J gene end by 0 bases; junction bases not matched to a gene: 6. Germline loops: CDR1 SGHNT, CDR2 YYREEE (reference sequence). CDR3 amino acids: CASSTGQVANYGYTF. The CDR3 coding sequence is TGTGCCAGCAGCACAGGACAGGTCGCTAACTATGGCTACACCTTC.

This clone was recorded once. The CDR3 DNA sequence: TGTGCCAGTAGTAAATCAGGAAGCGACTATGGCTACACCTTC. Protein sequence: CASSKSGSDYGYTF. V is TRBV19 and J is TRBJ1-2; D gene ambiguous. The length of the CDR3 is 14 residues. V lost 4 bases to trimming and J lost 3 bases, with 12 bases between them. Germline CDR1 and CDR2: LNHDA and SQIVND (reference sequence).

This chain connects TRBV7-9 to TRBJ1-2; D call uncertain. V dropped 5 bases and J dropped 5 bases, with 6 bases sitting between them. The CDR3 covers 11 residues. Germline CDR1 is SEHNR and CDR2 is FQNEAQ (reference sequence). Here the CDR3 DNA reads TGTGCCAGCAGCGCCCTGTATGGCTACACCTTC. It yields the protein CASSALYGYTF.

The V call is TRBV18, the J call TRBJ1-1; D not resolved. Trimming took 5 bases from V and 6 from J, leaving 16 bases between them. The CDR3 is 14 amino acids. CDR1 and CDR2 from the germline V gene are KGHSH and LQKENI. The CDR3 DNA reads TGTGCCAGCTCAACTCAGCTAGGTCTCGCTGAAGCTTTCTTT. Translation: CASSTQLGLAEAFF.

This chain uses TRBV5-8 with TRBJ1-6, with 9 positions matching TRBD1. The CDR3 runs to 15 residues. The V gene end was trimmed by 4 bases and the J gene end by 7 bases; junction bases not matched to a gene: 6. Looked up from germline, CDR1 is SGHTS and CDR2 is YDEGEE. CDR3 region: CASSPGQGWNSPLHF. The CDR3 DNA is TGTGCCAGCAGCCCGGGACAGGGTTGGAATTCACCCCTCCACTTT.

This clone was seen only once. This chain links TRBV4-1 with TRBJ2-7, with 7 bases that match TRBD1. J was trimmed by 3 bases and V by 3 bases; bases with no gene match: 5. The germline V gene has CDR1 MGHRA and CDR2 YSYEKL. The CDR3 has 14 amino acids. The CDR3, as DNA: TGCGCCAGCAGCCACCCGGGACAGAGCTACGAGCAGTACTTC. The encoded protein is CASSHPGQSYEQYF.

The chain carries TRBV18 and TRBJ2-7, with 10 bases matching TRBD1. Trimming removed 8 bases from V and 5 bases from J; junction bases left unmatched: 9. This CDR3 is built from 14 residues. CDR1 KGHSH and CDR2 LQKENI come from the germline V gene. The CDR3 DNA is TGTGCCAGCGCCCCCGGGACAGGGGCCCACGAGCAGTACTTC. This encodes CASAPGTGAHEQYF. The entire variable domain, with the rest obtained from reference TRBV18 and TRBJ2-7, is as follows: NAGVMQNPRHLVRRRGQEARLRCSPMKGHSHVYWYRQLPEEGLKFMVYLQKENIIDESGMPKERFSAEFPKEGPSILRIQQVVRGDSAAYFCASAPGTGAHEQYFGPGTRLTVT.

The chain couples TRBV30 to TRBJ2-5; no clear D gene. CDR1 GTSNPN and CDR2 SVGIG come from the germline V gene (reference sequence). V was pared by 2 bases and J by 4 bases, with 11 bases between. The CDR3 contains 13 residues. The CDR3 DNA is TGTGCCTGGAGTCAACAGACTGGAGAGACCCAGTACTTC. Translated, it gives CAWSQQTGETQYF.

J is TRBJ2-5 and V is TRBV7-8, with a weak D call TRBD2 (5 bases). CDR3 length: 17 amino acids. The germline V and J ends were trimmed by 4 bases and 5 bases, with 23 bases remaining between them. Germline loops: CDR1 SGHVS, CDR2 FQNEAQ. The CDR3 sequence: CASSSPPSTPRRETQYF. CDR3 in DNA: TGTGCCAGCAGCTCACCCCCTTCGACACCCCGGAGGGAGACCCAGTACTTC.

The chain carries TRBV6-5 and TRBJ2-1; 11 nucleotides agree with TRBD2. The CDR3 has 14 residues. J gave up 4 bases and V 6 bases, and 2 bases lay outside the gene matches. Germline CDR1 MNHEY, CDR2 SVGAGI. The CDR3 DNA reads TGTGCCAGCAGCTCTAGCGGGGGGTACAATGAGCAGTTCTTC. Amino acids: CASSSSGGYNEQFF.

The chain links TRBV7-2 to TRBJ2-5, with D hard to call. This CDR3 is 11 amino acids long. Germline-derived CDR1 and CDR2 are SGHTA and FQGNSA. Trimming removed 1 base at V and 4 bases at J, with 1 base between. In DNA, the CDR3 is TGTGCCAGCAGCTTAGTAGAGACCCAGTACTTC. It is translated as CASSLVETQYF.

This rearrangement joins TRBV19 to TRBJ1-1, with 7 positions matching TRBD1. The CDR3 runs 13 residues. V was clipped by 6 bases and J by 5 bases; unmatched bases: 6. CDR1 is LNHDA, CDR2 SQIVND, per germline (reference sequence). In DNA form, the CDR3 reads TGTGCCAGTAGAGTGACAGGGAAGACTGAAGCTTTCTTT. Translated: CASRVTGKTEAFF.

This clone was counted a single time. The chain is built from TRBV10-3 and TRBJ1-3; D remains unclear. Germline values: CDR1 ENHRY, CDR2 SYGVKD. Trimming removed 5 bases at V and 0 bases at J, with 8 bases between. CDR3 length: 14 residues. The CDR3 DNA is TGTGCCATCAGTAAGTTAGGCTCTGGAAACACCATATATTTT. Residues: CAISKLGSGNTIYF.

The V call is TRBV30, the J call TRBJ2-7, with a tentative D call TRBD1 (5 bases). The V gene lost 0 bases and the J gene lost 4 bases, with 10 bases spanning the gap. The germline CDR1 and CDR2 sequences are GTSNPN and SVGIG (reference sequence). CDR3 length: 13 amino acids. The CDR3 protein is CAWSVDRDYEQYF. CDR3 nucleotides: TGTGCCTGGAGTGTAGACAGAGATTACGAGCAGTACTTC.

V is TRBV7-2 and J is TRBJ2-1, with 8 bases matching TRBD2. This CDR3 spans 15 amino acids. Germline V CDR1 and CDR2: SGHTA, FQGNSA. V was clipped by 1 base and J by 8 bases; unmatched bases: 7. CDR3 region: CASSLVPGLEDEQFF. CDR3 bases: TGTGCCAGCAGCTTAGTTCCGGGACTAGAAGATGAGCAGTTCTTC. Full variable domain (remainder filled in from reference TRBV7-2 and TRBJ2-1): GAGVSQSPSNKVTEKGKDVELRCDPISGHTALYWYRQSLGQGLEFLIYFQGNSAPDKSGLPSDRFSAERTGGSVSTLTIQRTQQEDSAVYLCASSLVPGLEDEQFFGPGTRLTVL.

The chain joins TRBV30 to TRBJ1-1, with D possibly matching TRBD1 (6 bases). Between the trimmed V and J ends, which lost 3 bases and 1 base, there was a span of 12 bases. This CDR3 is 14 amino acids long. Germline CDR1 and CDR2: GTSNPN and SVGIG (reference sequence). This chain's CDR3 is CAWSRGPGNTEAFF. The CDR3 nucleotides read TGTGCCTGGAGCAGGGGTCCTGGGAACACTGAAGCTTTCTTT.